These T cell receptor beta chains were read from a single sample in a study of breast tumors, draining lymph nodes, adjacent tissues. TCRdb reanalysed the multiplex PCR reads using MiXCR and keeps one entry per CDR3 protein. Seen here are around 250,000 distinct CDR3 sequences, under 40% observed once, and the top ten hold 3% to 4.5%. Sequencing was carried out using axillary lymph node tissue. These receptors came from a female donor with breast cancer. Some clones in this sample may be carry-over from other donors' samples. The CDR3 runs from the conserved cysteine through the conserved F or W. A D gene is named only where the DNA matches it firmly. Rows give clone size only sometimes, using once, few, many, or a class for an expanded clone.

length	D	V	J	size	DNA	CDR3
14	NA	TRBV5-1	TRBJ1-5	many	TGCGCCAGCAGCTTGGATGCCGGGGGTCAGCCCCAGCATTTT	CASSLDAGGQPQHF
17	TRBD1	TRBV19	TRBJ1-6	NA	TGTGCCAGTAGTATCATGCCGCAGGGGGCCGGGAATTCACCCCTCCACTTT	CASSIMPQGAGNSPLHF
15	NA	TRBV11-3	TRBJ2-5	many	TGTGCCAGCAGCTTAGTGGCAGGGTGGCAAGAGACCCAGTACTTC	CASSLVAGWQETQYF
15	TRBD2	TRBV5-1	TRBJ2-5	few	TGCGCCAGCAGCGTTAGCGGGAGGGAAGGGGAGACCCAGTACTTC	CASSVSGREGETQYF
12	NA	TRBV20-1	TRBJ2-5	many	TGCAGTGCTTTAACAGGGATAGAGACCCAGTACTTC	CSALTGIETQYF
13	NA	TRBV20-1	TRBJ1-3	NA	TGCAGTGCTCCAACCGGGACTGGAAACACCATATATTTT	CSAPTGTGNTIYF
15	NA	TRBV18	TRBJ2-3	many	TGTGCCAGCTCACCTACCGGGACAAGCACAGATACGCAGTATTTT	CASSPTGTSTDTQYF
14	TRBD1	TRBV9	TRBJ1-2	NA	TGTGCCAGCAGCGGGACAGGGGTGGTCTATGGCTACACCTTC	CASSGTGVVYGYTF
16	TRBD1	TRBV15	TRBJ1-6	once	TGTGCCACCAGCAGAAGGGGGACAGGGGACAATTCATCCCTCCACTTT	CATSRRGTGDNSSLHF
18	TRBD1	TRBV19	TRBJ1-3	many	TGTGCCAGTAGTATAGTGGGACAGCCTCTCATCTCTGGAAACACCATATATTTT	CASSIVGQPLISGNTIYF
15	TRBD1	TRBV2	TRBJ1-5	many	TGTGCCAGCAGACGGGACAGAGTTAGCAATCAGCCCCAGCATTTT	CASRRDRVSNQPQHF
14	NA	TRBV27	TRBJ2-7	many	TGTGCCAGCAGTTTTGCGGCTAGACGGAACGAGCAGTACTTC	CASSFAARRNEQYF
13	NA	TRBV24-1	TRBJ2-5	NA	TGTGCCACCAGTTTATGGGACCAAGAGACCCAGTACTTC	CATSLWDQETQYF
11	NA	TRBV30	TRBJ2-5	many	TGTGCCTGGAGTGTACTCGAGACCCAGTACTTC	CAWSVLETQYF
14	TRBD1	TRBV10-3	TRBJ1-1	once	TGTGCCATCAGTGGGGACAGGGGGAACACTGAAGCTTTCTTT	CAISGDRGNTEAFF
16	TRBD1	TRBV7-2	TRBJ2-3	many	TGTGCCAGCAGCCCCCCAGACAGGGGAGTATCAGATACGCAGTATTTT	CASSPPDRGVSDTQYF
16	TRBD2	TRBV13	TRBJ2-1	NA	TGTGCCAGCAGCTTACCAGGTAGCGGGAGATACAATGAGCAGTTCTTC	CASSLPGSGRYNEQFF
13	TRBD1	TRBV7-9	TRBJ2-5	NA	TGTGCCAGCAGCTTCAACCGACAGGGGGCCCAGTACTTC	CASSFNRQGAQYF
14	NA	TRBV12-3/TRBV12-4	TRBJ2-3	many	TGTGCCAGCAGTCGGACAGCCAGCACAGATACGCAGTATTTT	CASSRTASTDTQYF
13	NA	TRBV12-5	TRBJ2-7	NA	TGTGCTAGTGGTTTCGGACATATTTACGAGCAGTACTTC	CASGFGHIYEQYF
14	TRBD2	TRBV20-1	TRBJ2-1	many	TGCAGTGCTATGACTAGCGGAGGCTACAATGAGCAGTTCTTC	CSAMTSGGYNEQFF
14	NA	TRBV19	TRBJ1-2	many	TGTGCCAGTATCAGTACACAGGGTCGCTATGGCTACACCTTC	CASISTQGRYGYTF
13	NA	TRBV24-1	TRBJ2-3	NA	TGTGCCACCAGTGGAGGCACCAGGGATGAGCAGTATTTT	CATSGGTRDEQYF
13	NA	TRBV11-2	TRBJ1-6	many	TGTGCCAGCAGCTTCCAGGGATATTCACCCCTCCACTTT	CASSFQGYSPLHF
17	TRBD2	TRBV20-1	TRBJ2-3	few	TGCAGTGCTAGAGATACAAGCGGGGTCCCACCCCCAGATACGCAGTATTTT	CSARDTSGVPPPDTQYF
12	NA	TRBV7-2	TRBJ2-3	many	TGTGCCAGCAGCCGCCCTCTGAGTACGCAGTATTTT	CASSRPLSTQYF
15	TRBD1	TRBV9	TRBJ2-3	many	TGTGCCAGCAGCTTCCAGGGGGCAGGCACAGATACGCAGTATTTT	CASSFQGAGTDTQYF
12	NA	TRBV5-5	TRBJ2-1	many	TGTGCCAGCAGCTTGGTGGTCTCTGAGCAGTTCTTC	CASSLVVSEQFF
17	TRBD1	TRBV7-2	TRBJ2-3	NA	TGTGCCAGCAGCTTAGGACCGACAGGGGGAGGGTACAATGAGCAGTATTTT	CASSLGPTGGGYNEQYF
14	TRBD2	TRBV2	TRBJ2-1	NA	TGTGCCACCCAGGGACTAGCGCGGAACAATGAGCAGTTCTTC	CATQGLARNNEQFF
14	NA	TRBV7-6	TRBJ2-7	NA	TGTGCCAGCAGCCCCGGACGGGTAGACTACGAGCAGTACTTC	CASSPGRVDYEQYF
12	NA	TRBV6-7	TRBJ1-5	many	TGTGCCAGCGCCCTAGGCAATCAGCCCCAGCATTTT	CASALGNQPQHF
15	NA	TRBV6-2/TRBV6-3	TRBJ1-5	few	TGTGCCAGCAGTTCCTCGGACAGCCTTAATCAGCCCCAGCATTTT	CASSSSDSLNQPQHF
13	NA	TRBV20-1	TRBJ2-3	many	TGCAGCTGGGGGGGCGCCGGCACAGATACGCAGTATTTT	CSWGGAGTDTQYF
13	NA	TRBV2	TRBJ1-2	NA	TGTACCTTGGGGAGGGCCCCTAACTATGGCTACACCTTC	CTLGRAPNYGYTF
15	NA	TRBV4-1	TRBJ2-7	many	TGCGCCAGCAGCCCTTCCAGGGCAGGGTCCTACGAGCAGTACTTC	CASSPSRAGSYEQYF
14	NA	TRBV20-1	TRBJ2-7	many	TGCAGTGCTAGGCCCTTTGGGGTTCAGTACGAGCAGTACTTC	CSARPFGVQYEQYF
15	TRBD2	TRBV7-2	TRBJ2-1	NA	TGTGCCAGCAGCACCCGACTAGCGGGGGGGCGCGAGCAGTTCTTC	CASSTRLAGGREQFF
15	TRBD2	TRBV5-5	TRBJ2-2	many	TGTGCCAGCAGCTCCCGGCTAGCGGACACCGGGGAGCTGTTTTTT	CASSSRLADTGELFF
14	TRBD1	TRBV3-1	TRBJ1-2	few	TGTGCCAGCAGCCTCGGGACAGTTCTTTATGGCTACACCTTC	CASSLGTVLYGYTF
15	NA	TRBV5-5	TRBJ1-3	NA	TGTGCCAGCAGCCCTCGGGTTTTGACTGGAAACACCATATATTTT	CASSPRVLTGNTIYF